This T cell receptor beta chain was documented in a study of T cell repertoires in cytomegalovirus infection. Study outcomes and limitations: CMV carriers with the relevant HLA were identified by cumulative public TCR beta family frequency.

This clonotype was seen more than once but under ten times. Its antigen remains unidentified. TCRdb reanalysed the reads using MiXCR and keeps one entry per CDR3 protein. The sample gives under 150,000 distinct CDR3 sequences, roughly 30% of which show up once; less than 45% is in the top ten. Germline V gene data show CDR1 as LGHNA and CDR2 as YNFKEQ. The CDR3 totals 15 residues. V was trimmed by 4 bases and J by 2 bases, leaving 14 bases between them. The clonotype comes from a human donor in good health (CMV status not recorded). Some clones in this sample may be carry-over from other donors' samples. This material consisted of CD8+ T cells from cultured PBMCs, taken from culture after CMV antigen stimulation. The chain uses TRBV4-2 and TRBJ2-5; the D is unclear. As DNA, the CDR3 is TGTGCCAGCAGCCTCAGATTTAGGGATCAAGAGACCCAGTACTTC. Amino acid sequence: CASSLRFRDQETQYF.